This T cell receptor (beta chain) is drawn from a study of human T cells and chemical hapten exposure. Study-wide findings and caveats: The number of TCRs above 1 in 1000 frequency did not change after DPC sensitization.

A single record per CDR3 protein comes from TCRdb applying MiXCR to the RACE reads. The data show around 100,000 distinct CDR3 sequences, approximately 9.9% seen once. V was cut by 1 base and J by 0 bases, with 4 bases left in between. The germline V gene encodes CDR1 LNHNV and CDR2 YYDKDF (reference sequence). The CDR3 spans 14 residues. Time point specified: patch test 1, 2 weeks after DPC sensitization. As to treatment: therapeutic diphenylcyclopropenone sensitization with weekly scalp DPC. Blood draws preceded each patch test application. The sample holds many counts of this clonotype. What it recognizes is unknown.

This TCR derives from a woman aged 35 to 49 with alopecia areata. Some clones in this sample may be carry-over from other donors' samples. Sequenced material: whole blood, taken in connection with sensitization to the hapten diphenylcyclopropenone (DPC). The chain recombines TRBV15 with TRBJ1-5, with D uncertain. The CDR3 coding sequence is TGTGCCACCAGCAGAGGGGGTAGCAATCAGCCCCAGCATTTT. It yields the protein CATSRGGSNQPQHF.